This T cell receptor (beta chain) was profiled in a study of read filtering for tumor transcriptome and immune sequencing. Study in general: Among patients, approximately 17 were male and some 15 female, aged about 47 to 80 (mean roughly 63).

Molecular barcoded adaptors covering alpha/delta and beta/gamma chains were used on around 370 ng RNA. TCRdb reprocessed the reads with MiXCR, giving one entry per CDR3 protein. This repertoire shows about 130,000 distinct CDR3 sequences, under 15% found once; its top ten account for about 10%. This clonotype was counted many times. Antigen: not known. Trimming took 3 bases from V and 5 from J, leaving 7 bases between them. The CDR3 is 13 residues long. Germline loops: CDR1 SEHNR, CDR2 FQNEAQ (reference sequence). Points from the study as a whole: Sorted CD138-negative bone marrow cells were not purified T cells.

V usage is TRBV7-9 and J usage is TRBJ1-4; unclear D gene. The TCR originated in a donor aged 40 or over with multiple myeloma. The sample comprised a population of CD138-negative cells sorted from bone marrow. In DNA, the CDR3 is TGTGCCAGCAGCTTCGAACGGAATGAAAAACTGTTTTTT. Protein: CASSFERNEKLFF. The full variable domain, completed using reference TRBV7-9 and TRBJ1-4, is DTGVSQNPRHKITKRGQNVTFRCDPISEHNRLYWYRQTLGQGPEFLTYFQNEAQLEKSRLLSDRFSAERPKGSFSTLEIQRTEQGDSAMYLCASSFERNEKLFFGSGTQLSVL.